The entry below gives a single T cell receptor beta chain sequence along with its context. Libraries were prepared by immunoSEQ multiplex PCR; TCRdb keeps only in-frame clonotypes and omits some of them. This sample has about 5,000 clones, with 70% to 85% found just once. This entry comes from a study of T cells after posttransplantation cyclophosphamide. Busulfan-fludarabine conditioning, marrow transplant, and cyclophosphamide on days +3 and +4 were administered. The V end lost 1 base, the J end lost 7 bases, and 8 bases lay between the germline ends. CDR1 is SGHAT, CDR2 FQNNGV, per germline. The CDR3 contains 13 residues.

The sequence was obtained from a male patient aged 60 to 75 who received an allogeneic stem cell transplant from an unrelated donor, was CMV-positive, and had no GVHD. A subset of T cells may come from the graft donor. V is TRBV11-2 and J is TRBJ1-5; D ambiguous. Specimen: PBMCs, collected after allogeneic stem cell transplant with posttransplant cyclophosphamide. The CDR3 region has the DNA TGTGCCAGCAGCTTAGGGACGGGGCAGCCCCAGCATTTT. This codes for CASSLGTGQPQHF.